This T cell receptor beta chain was obtained from a study of shared clonotypes between healthy human individuals. Study-level points and caveats: Lower generation probabilities were found for non-shared clonotypes than for those shared by all four donors. It was observed that roughly 5% of naive CD4 clonotypes were shared across several donors.

It was 150 to 250 ng DNA, about 30,000 T cell genomes, that sorted-subset replicate PCRs used. Measured with immunoSEQ multiplex PCR; TCRdb has only the in-frame clones, and not every one. The table shows 1.6 million or so clones, with roughly 96% occurring only once. Comment on this clone: The antigen is unknown.

In germline, CDR1 is LNHDA, CDR2 SQIVND (reference sequence). V shed 6 bases, J shed 2 bases, and the junction held 19 bases outside the gene matches. The CDR3 length is 19 residues. The chain joins TRBV19 to TRBJ2-7; 10 nucleotides agree with TRBD2. The specimen was naive CD4+ T cells sorted from blood. Subset reported: CD45RA+ positively selected. This receptor was identified in a man aged 30 to 45 in good health. CDR3 sequence reads: CASSPWTILGLAKPYEQYF. For the CDR3, the DNA is TGTGCCAGTAGCCCCTGGACGATCTTGGGACTAGCGAAACCCTACGAGCAGTACTTC.